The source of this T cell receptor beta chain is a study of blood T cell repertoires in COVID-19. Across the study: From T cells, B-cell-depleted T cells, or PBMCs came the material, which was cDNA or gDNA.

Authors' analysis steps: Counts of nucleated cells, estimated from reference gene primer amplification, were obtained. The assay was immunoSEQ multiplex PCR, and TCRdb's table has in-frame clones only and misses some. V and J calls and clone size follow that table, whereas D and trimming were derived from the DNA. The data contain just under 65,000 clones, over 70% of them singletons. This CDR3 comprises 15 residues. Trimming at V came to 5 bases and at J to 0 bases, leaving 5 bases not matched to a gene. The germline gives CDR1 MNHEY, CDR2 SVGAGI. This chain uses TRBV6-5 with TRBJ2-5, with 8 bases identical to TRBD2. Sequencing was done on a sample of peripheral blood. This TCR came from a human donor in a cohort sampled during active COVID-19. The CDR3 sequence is CASSPRGEYQETQYF. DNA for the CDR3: TGTGCCAGCAGTCCGCGGGGGGAGTACCAAGAGACCCAGTACTTC.